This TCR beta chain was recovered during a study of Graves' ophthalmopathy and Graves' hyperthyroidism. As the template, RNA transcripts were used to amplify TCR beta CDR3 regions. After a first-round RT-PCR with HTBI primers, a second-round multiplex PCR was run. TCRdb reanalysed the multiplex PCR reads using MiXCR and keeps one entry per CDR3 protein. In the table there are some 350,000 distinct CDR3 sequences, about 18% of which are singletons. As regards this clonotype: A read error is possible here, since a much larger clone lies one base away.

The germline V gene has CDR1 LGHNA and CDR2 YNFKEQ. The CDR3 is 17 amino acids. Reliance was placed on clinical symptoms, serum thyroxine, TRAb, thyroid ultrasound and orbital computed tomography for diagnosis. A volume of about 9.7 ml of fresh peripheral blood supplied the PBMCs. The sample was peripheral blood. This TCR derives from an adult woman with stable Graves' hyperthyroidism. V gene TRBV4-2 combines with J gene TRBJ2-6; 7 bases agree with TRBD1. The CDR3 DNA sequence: TGTGTCAGCAGCCAAGTTGGCAGGGGGTCTGGGGCCAACGTCCTGACTTTC. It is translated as CVSSQVGRGSGANVLTF.